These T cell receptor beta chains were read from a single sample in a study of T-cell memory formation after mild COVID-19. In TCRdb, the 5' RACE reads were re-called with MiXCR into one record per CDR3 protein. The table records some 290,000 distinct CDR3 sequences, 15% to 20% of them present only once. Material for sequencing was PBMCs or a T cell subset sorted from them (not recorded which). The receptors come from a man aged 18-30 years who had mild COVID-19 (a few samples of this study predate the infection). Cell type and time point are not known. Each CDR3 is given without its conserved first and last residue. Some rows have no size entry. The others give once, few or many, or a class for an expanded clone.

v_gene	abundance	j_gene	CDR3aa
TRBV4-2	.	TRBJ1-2	ASSQEGTGYGYT
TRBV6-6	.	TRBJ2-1	ATSAAGEQF
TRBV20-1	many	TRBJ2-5	SASPWPGTQY
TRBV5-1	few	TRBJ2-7	ASIPGTGPYEQY
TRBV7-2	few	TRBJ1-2	ASSSRDSYYGYT
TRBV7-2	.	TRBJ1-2	ASSYRAHYGYT
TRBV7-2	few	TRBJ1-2	ASSLQDAGDGYT
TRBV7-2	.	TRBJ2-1	ASRRQGEYNEQF
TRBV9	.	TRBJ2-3	ASSVAQRRDTQY
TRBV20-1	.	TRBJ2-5	SARADFRETQY
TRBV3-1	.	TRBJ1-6	ASSGLRSPLH
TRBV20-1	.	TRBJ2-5	SCSQQGFSETQY
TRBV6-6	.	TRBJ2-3	ASRGLAYTDTQY
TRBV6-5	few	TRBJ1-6	ASSYSTGGGSPLH
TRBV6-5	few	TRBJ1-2	ASSYSGSYGYT
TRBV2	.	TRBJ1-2	ASSAPLPDYGYT
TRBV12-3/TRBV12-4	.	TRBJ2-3	ASRPPDSYPTQY
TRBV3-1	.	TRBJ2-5	ASSQGLGVQETQY
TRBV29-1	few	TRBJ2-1	SDGHNEQF
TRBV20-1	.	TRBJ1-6	SARAQGADNSPLH
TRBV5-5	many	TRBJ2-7	ASSPAFRIYEQY
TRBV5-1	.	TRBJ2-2	ASSSEGSGELF
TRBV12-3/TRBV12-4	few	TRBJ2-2	ASSLRGLSGELF
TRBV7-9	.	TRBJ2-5	ASSPRRGGGLETQY
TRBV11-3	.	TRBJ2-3	ASSFGAGSTDTQY
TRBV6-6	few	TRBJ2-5	ASTHGRVSETQY
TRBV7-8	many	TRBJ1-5	ASSAQGRGGSNQPQH
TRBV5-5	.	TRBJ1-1	ASSPLTGLNTEAF
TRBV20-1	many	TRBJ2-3	SAPAGTSGTDTQY
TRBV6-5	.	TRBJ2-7	ASSFTVNGYEQY
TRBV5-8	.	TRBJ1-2	ASSRLGNYGYT
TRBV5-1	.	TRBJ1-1	ASSLAVGPNTEAF
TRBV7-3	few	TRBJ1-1	ASRGGNTEAF
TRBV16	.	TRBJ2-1	ASSQATVYNEQF
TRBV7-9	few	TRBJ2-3	ASSPRGDRLTDTQY
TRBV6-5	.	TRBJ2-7	ASSPRQTGLDYEQY